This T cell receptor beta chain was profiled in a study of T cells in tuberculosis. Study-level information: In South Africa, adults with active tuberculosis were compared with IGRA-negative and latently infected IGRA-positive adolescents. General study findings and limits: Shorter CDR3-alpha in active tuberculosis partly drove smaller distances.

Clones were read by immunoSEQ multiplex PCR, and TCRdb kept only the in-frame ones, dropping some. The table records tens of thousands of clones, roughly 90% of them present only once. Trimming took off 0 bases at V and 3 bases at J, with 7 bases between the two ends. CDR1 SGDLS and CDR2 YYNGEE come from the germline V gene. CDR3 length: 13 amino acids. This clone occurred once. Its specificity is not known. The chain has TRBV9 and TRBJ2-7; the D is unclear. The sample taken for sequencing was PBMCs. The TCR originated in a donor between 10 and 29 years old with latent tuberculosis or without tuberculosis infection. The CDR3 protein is CASSVGANYEQYF. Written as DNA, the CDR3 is TGTGCCAGCAGCGTAGGGGCCAACTACGAGCAGTACTTC.